One and the same sample provided the 19 T cell receptor beta chains below, sequenced in a study of blood T cell repertoires in COVID-19. Sequencing used immunoSEQ multiplex PCR; TCRdb keeps in-frame clones, though not all of them. Seen here are about 250,000 clones, 80% to 90% observed once, and the top ten hold over 1.5%. The material sequenced was PBMCs or T cells enriched from blood (not recorded which). The source is a man between 35 and 55 years old who had recovered from COVID-19.

This chain connects TRBV5-4 to TRBJ2-7; 9 bases match TRBD1. The V gene end was trimmed by 4 bases and the J gene end by 4 bases; junction bases not matched to a gene: 9. Germline V gives CDR1 SGHNT, CDR2 YYREEE (reference sequence). The CDR3 covers 15 residues. The CDR3 DNA is TGTGCCAGCAGCACGCCCGGACAGGGGATATACGAGCAGTACTTC. Protein sequence: CASSTPGQGIYEQYF.

This chain uses TRBV11-3 with TRBJ2-2; TRBD1 might be the D (6 bases). The V gene's germline CDR1 is SGHNT and CDR2 YENEEA. With 5 bases removed from V and 2 bases from J, the gap between germline ends came to 12 bases. This CDR3 has 15 residues. Here the CDR3 DNA reads TGTGCCAGCAGCCCCGGGACAACTAACACCGGGGAGCTGTTTTTT. Translating it yields CASSPGTTNTGELFF.

This clone was seen just once. The rearrangement uses TRBV28 and TRBJ2-1; TRBD2 matches at 13 bases. The CDR3 is made up of 15 amino acids. The germline V gene has CDR1 MDHEN and CDR2 SYDVKM. J gave up 6 bases and V 6 bases, and 5 bases lay outside the gene matches. CDR3 in DNA: TGTGCCAGCAGCATACTAGCGGGAGGGGGCAATGAGCAGTTCTTC. Translation gives CASSILAGGGNEQFF.

The gene calls are TRBV30 and TRBJ2-1; 9 nucleotides line up with TRBD1. Losses at the gene ends were 5 bases for V and 6 bases for J; bases not matched to a gene: 8. CDR3 length: 14 residues. CDR1 GTSNPN and CDR2 SVGIG come from the germline V gene (reference sequence). CDR3 coding DNA: TGTGCCTGGTGCCGGGACAGGGAGTTCAATGAGCAGTTCTTC. It yields the protein CAWCRDREFNEQFF.

V usage is TRBV18 and J usage is TRBJ2-1, with 8 bases that match TRBD2. Germline trimming cut 4 bases from V and 7 bases from J; bases unmatched to any gene: 3. The CDR3 loop spans 13 amino acids. Germline lookup yields CDR1 KGHSH and CDR2 LQKENI. Here the CDR3 DNA reads TGTGCCAGCTCACTGAGCGGGAGAAATGAGCAGTTCTTC. Protein: CASSLSGRNEQFF.

This clone was counted a single time. The gene calls are TRBV29-1 and TRBJ2-7; D is perhaps TRBD2 (7 bases). From germline, CDR1 is SQVTM and CDR2 ANQGSEA. The CDR3 runs to 16 residues. Trimming cost V 0 bases and J 9 bases, with 24 bases left between them. The CDR3 protein is CSVEDLFRLARGGQYF. The CDR3 DNA reads TGCAGCGTTGAAGATTTATTTCGTCTGGCTAGGGGGGGGCAGTACTTC.

The V gene is TRBV7-9, the J gene TRBJ2-7; D call uncertain. The ends were cut back, 4 bases at V and 2 bases at J, with 6 bases in the middle. The CDR3 runs to 12 residues. CDR1 is SEHNR, CDR2 FQNEAQ, per germline (reference sequence). The CDR3 sequence: CASSSGTYEQYF. The CDR3 nucleotides are TGTGCCAGCAGCTCAGGCACCTACGAGCAGTACTTC.

The DNA of the CDR3 is TGTGCCAGCAGTTCACAATCGAACACTGAAGCTTTCTTT. This translates into CASSSQSNTEAFF. V and J are TRBV12-3 or TRBV12-4 and TRBJ1-1; D unclear. This CDR3 is built from 13 residues. Trimming stripped 4 bases from V and 1 base from J, with 7 bases between.

V usage is TRBV15 and J usage is TRBJ1-5, with D possibly being TRBD1 (5 bases). V was trimmed by 1 base and J by 3 bases, leaving 10 bases between them. Per germline, CDR1 LNHNV and CDR2 YYDKDF (reference sequence). The CDR3 totals 15 residues. The CDR3 loop is CATSRGEGINQPQHF. As DNA, the CDR3 is TGTGCCACCAGCAGAGGGGAGGGGATCAATCAGCCCCAGCATTTT. Full variable domain (outside the CDR3, taken from reference TRBV15 and TRBJ1-5): DAMVIQNPRYQVTQFGKPVTLSCSQTLNHNVMYWYQQKSSQAPKLLFHYYDKDFNNEADTPDNFQSRRPNTSFCFLDIRSPGLGDTAMYLCATSRGEGINQPQHFGDGTRLSIL.

This clone was detected once. The chain has TRBV24-1 and TRBJ2-3; TRBD2 aligns across 8 bases. This CDR3 contains 20 residues. The germline CDR1 and CDR2 sequences are KGHDR and SFDVKD. Trimming took 10 bases from V and 1 from J; bases not matched to a gene: 24. CDR3 nucleotide sequence: TGTGCCACTTTTAGGGAAATAGCGGGAACTATTAAGTCTGGCACAGATACGCAGTATTTT. As protein: CATFREIAGTIKSGTDTQYF.

This clone appeared a single time. This chain links TRBV7-9 with TRBJ1-5; D not certain. Germline-derived CDR1 and CDR2 are SEHNR and FQNEAQ (reference sequence). Trimming took off 2 bases at V and 2 bases at J, with 7 bases between the two ends. This CDR3 region has 14 residues. DNA of the CDR3: TGTGCCAGCAGCTTAAGTGGAGGCAATCAGCCCCAGCATTTT. It encodes CASSLSGGNQPQHF.

The chain carries TRBV7-2 and TRBJ1-2; the match to TRBD1 covers 10 bases. V lost 3 bases to trimming and J lost 4 bases; unmatched junction nucleotides: 2. Germline CDR1 is SGHTA and CDR2 is FQGNSA. The CDR3 runs 14 residues. Here the CDR3 reads CASSFRDRGYGYTF. The CDR3 nucleotides are TGTGCCAGCAGCTTCCGGGACAGGGGCTATGGCTACACCTTC. Together with reference TRBV7-2 and TRBJ1-2, the CDR3 gives the full variable domain: GAGVSQSPSNKVTEKGKDVELRCDPISGHTALYWYRQSLGQGLEFLIYFQGNSAPDKSGLPSDRFSAERTGGSVSTLTIQRTQQEDSAVYLCASSFRDRGYGYTFGSGTRLTVV.

The CDR3 DNA reads as TGTGCCTGGAGATTAACGGAGAGTACTGAAGCTTTCTTT. Its translation is CAWRLTESTEAFF. V and J are TRBV30 and TRBJ1-1; the D is unclear. V lost 3 bases and J 5 bases, leaving 13 bases between the germline ends. The CDR3 is 13 residues long. Germline V lookup: CDR1 GTSNPN, CDR2 SVGIG (reference sequence).

This clone was seen only a few times. The V call is TRBV28, the J call TRBJ2-1; 14 bases are a match to TRBD2. V lost 4 bases and J lost 7; bases outside the gene matches: 6. This CDR3 is 16 amino acids long. CDR1 MDHEN and CDR2 SYDVKM come from the germline V gene. The CDR3 sequence is CASSSTSGGALNEQFF. CDR3 bases: TGTGCCAGCAGTTCGACTAGCGGGGGGGCTTTGAATGAGCAGTTCTTC.

This chain connects TRBV4-1 to TRBJ2-7, with 12 bases fitting TRBD2. The CDR3 consists of 16 residues. Trimming at V came to 1 base and at J to 4 bases, leaving 5 bases not matched to a gene. The germline gives CDR1 MGHRA, CDR2 YSYEKL. DNA for the CDR3: TGCGCCAGCAGCCAAGCGACTAGCGGGAGAGGGTACGAGCAGTACTTC. Translation gives CASSQATSGRGYEQYF.

This clone appeared once. The chain recombines TRBV7-9 with TRBJ2-2; perhaps TRBD2 as D (6 bases). The CDR3 consists of 15 residues. V lost 3 bases, J lost 4 bases, and 12 bases lay in between. Germline V gene data show CDR1 as SEHNR and CDR2 as FQNEAQ (reference sequence). CDR3 nucleotide sequence: TGTGCCAGCAGCTTTTCCACAGCGGGCACCGGGGAGCTGTTTTTT. Translation gives CASSFSTAGTGELFF.

The V call is TRBV6-8, the J call TRBJ1-2; D is ambiguous. The V and J ends lost 6 bases and 2 bases respectively, with 10 bases between them. The CDR3 covers 13 residues. The germline V gene has CDR1 MNHGY and CDR2 SAAAGT. In nucleotides, the CDR3 is TGTGCCAGCAGCCCAAACGGGAACTATGGCTACACCTTC. Its translation is CASSPNGNYGYTF.

The V call is TRBV7-8, the J call TRBJ2-1, with 7 bases identical to TRBD2. This CDR3 has 13 residues. Germline assignment: CDR1 SGHVS and CDR2 FQNEAQ. The J segment lost 8 bases and the V segment lost 7 bases, leaving 8 bases of the junction unmatched. CDR3 in amino acids: CASKTGLVDEQFF. The CDR3 DNA reads as TGTGCCAGCAAGACTGGACTAGTAGATGAGCAGTTCTTC. Based on the CDR3 plus reference TRBV7-8 and TRBJ2-1, the full variable domain is GAGVSQSPRYKVAKRGQDVALRCDPISGHVSLFWYQQALGQGPEFLTYFQNEAQLDKSGLPSDRFFAERPEGSVSTLKIQRTQQEDSAVYLCASKTGLVDEQFFGPGTRLTVL.

The chain is built from TRBV7-6 and TRBJ2-2; TRBD2 matches at 7 bases. CDR3 length: 15 residues. CDR1 and CDR2 (germline): SGHVS, FNYEAQ. After removal of 0 bases from V and 5 bases from J, the junction contained 3 bases not matched to a gene. Here the CDR3 reads CASSLAGGLTGELFF. The CDR3 DNA reads TGTGCCAGCAGCTTAGCGGGGGGGTTGACCGGGGAGCTGTTTTTT.